These T cell receptor beta chains were read from a single sample in a study of identical twins. MiXCR, applied by TCRdb to the 5' RACE reads, yields one record per CDR3 protein. The table records 450,000 to 650,000 distinct CDR3 sequences, more than 9% of them present only once. The sample also formed part of further work on yellow fever vaccine responses in identical twins.

The sequenced material came from PBMCs. Every receptor here comes from a woman aged 18 to 35 in good health. CDR3s include the opening cysteine and the closing phenylalanine or tryptophan. A D gene is named only where the DNA matches it firmly. Size is stated for part of the rows, as once, few or many counts, or as a class when the clone is expanded.

d_gene	v_gene	abundance	j_gene	CDR3aa	CDR3nt
.	TRBV15	many	TRBJ2-6	CATSRDWASGANVLTF	TGTGCCACCAGCAGGGATTGGGCCTCTGGGGCCAACGTCCTGACTTTC
.	TRBV20-1	.	TRBJ2-4	CSARSTGSRPKNIQYF	TGCAGTGCTAGATCAACAGGAAGTCGGCCCAAAAACATTCAGTACTTC
TRBD2	TRBV24-1	many	TRBJ2-3	CATSDLLTGGPTDTQYF	TGTGCCACCAGTGATTTGCTGACGGGAGGCCCCACAGATACGCAGTATTTT
.	TRBV6-1	.	TRBJ2-7	CASTGLSYEQYF	TGTGCCAGCACAGGTCTCTCCTACGAGCAGTACTTC
.	TRBV10-1	.	TRBJ1-4	CASSPSRGISEKLFF	TGCGCCAGCAGTCCTTCAAGGGGGATTTCAGAAAAACTGTTTTTT
.	TRBV10-3	.	TRBJ2-3	CAIVAHPGTDTQYF	TGTGCCATCGTCGCTCATCCGGGCACAGATACGCAGTATTTT
TRBD2	TRBV6-2/TRBV6-3	.	TRBJ2-5	CASRALAGASQETQYF	TGTGCCAGCAGAGCACTAGCGGGAGCATCACAAGAGACCCAGTACTTC
TRBD2	TRBV7-9	.	TRBJ2-5	CASRKTSGGGETQYF	TGTGCCAGCAGAAAGACTAGCGGGGGTGGTGAGACCCAGTACTTC
.	TRBV2	.	TRBJ2-6	CAIRARSGANVLTF	TGTGCCATCAGAGCCCGATCTGGGGCCAACGTCCTGACTTTC
.	TRBV5-5	.	TRBJ2-5	CASSPARGALQETQYF	TGTGCCAGCAGCCCCGCCCGTGGGGCCCTTCAGGAGACCCAGTACTTC
.	TRBV7-9	.	TRBJ1-1	CASSLGSASTEAFF	TGTGCCAGCAGCTTAGGGTCGGCTAGCACTGAAGCTTTCTTT
TRBD2	TRBV11-2	.	TRBJ2-1	CASSLGVGGLAGWDEQFF	TGTGCCAGCAGCTTAGGGGTAGGGGGGTTAGCGGGATGGGATGAGCAGTTCTTC
TRBD2	TRBV20-1	.	TRBJ2-1	CSARVGTSDYNEQFF	TGCAGTGCTAGAGTGGGGACTAGCGACTACAATGAGCAGTTCTTC
.	TRBV2	.	TRBJ2-6	CASSNGLVSGANVLTF	TGTGCCAGCAGTAACGGACTGGTCTCTGGGGCCAACGTCCTGACTTTC
.	TRBV20-1	few	TRBJ1-5	CSARGESGVNQPQHF	TGCAGTGCTAGAGGGGAATCAGGAGTCAATCAGCCCCAGCATTTT
.	TRBV5-1	many	TRBJ2-7	CASSLFSHEQYF	TGCGCCAGCAGCTTGTTTTCCCACGAGCAGTACTTC
.	TRBV25-1	.	TRBJ2-1	CASSGTQGSYNEQFF	TGTGCCAGCAGTGGAACTCAGGGTTCCTACAATGAGCAGTTCTTC
.	TRBV11-2	.	TRBJ2-7	CASSSGDRLIEQYF	TGTGCCAGCAGCTCCGGCGACAGGTTAATCGAGCAGTACTTC
.	TRBV4-2	many	TRBJ2-1	CASSQDRGGLSSYNEQFF	TGTGCCAGCAGCCAAGATCGGGGCGGGTTAAGCTCCTACAATGAGCAGTTCTTC
TRBD2	TRBV29-1	few	TRBJ2-3	CSVQPGGLVDTQYF	TGCAGCGTACAACCGGGGGGATTGGTAGATACGCAGTATTTT
.	TRBV9	.	TRBJ2-5	CASSVGGTVETQYF	TGTGCCAGCAGCGTAGGCGGGACAGTGGAGACCCAGTACTTC
TRBD1	TRBV6-1	.	TRBJ2-3	CASSRTTTGTGKGTDTQYF	TGTGCCAGCAGTCGAACGACAACCGGGACAGGGAAAGGCACAGATACGCAGTATTTT